The sequence of this T cell receptor (beta chain) was determined in a study of monozygotic twins with cystic fibrosis (dated by TCRdb to about 2021). With regard to the full study: Roughly 2.7 micrograms of fragmented DNA went through approximately 14 PCR cycles to produce barcoded libraries. To assess genetic influence on V and J gene usage, the study compared TCR beta repertoires within and across 16 monozygotic twin pairs with cystic fibrosis. Made up mostly of children and adolescents, the cohort included ten female and six male twin pairs ranging in age from roughly 2.0 to 40 years, with a median of roughly 9 years. Twins were ranked among approximately 1,100 cohort participants for weight-for-height and FEVPerc (FEV1 disease centile) on the day of blood sampling. Data for three of the twin pairs had already been reported earlier in a different context. Study-wide conclusions, independent of this receptor: Simpson clonality was found to be generally low (median 0.0095), suggesting a naive-dominated repertoire, although higher clonality was observed in the most severely affected patients. In 13 of 16 pairs, V gene usage most closely resembled the co-twin's, and the same held for J usage in 8 of 16 pairs, a pattern suggesting genetic constraints. Monozygotic CF twin pairs shared significantly more nucleotide-identical clonotypes within each pair than unrelated CF individuals shared with one another (P = 0.000026, Mann-Whitney). The cohort was small, and the number of shared CDR3s showed no association with age, concordance or disease severity.

TCR beta CDR3 regions were amplified by multiplex PCR using the immunoSEQ immune profiling system, following the manufacturer's instructions. An Illumina NextSeq system was used to carry out the sequencing. Under the source paper's analysis protocol: The immunoSEQ Analyzer platform handled processing of the sequence data, and clonality was calculated by taking the square root of Simpson's index of productive rearrangements. Jensen-Shannon distance served as the measure of similarity in V and J usage, while OLGA was used to compute CDR3 generation probabilities. Shared CDR3 sequences were searched in the immuneACCESS database (August 2020) and in VDJdb (December 2020). TCRdb holds this immuneACCESS table with in-frame rearrangements only. Some clones are missing; in checked studies, unresolved V genes explain under half, and the rest has no known cause. D and trimming were read from the DNA, whereas the V and J calls and clone size are those reported in that table. This sample has tens of thousands of clones in its table, and approximately 96% of those were observed once. Of the sample, approximately 2.6% falls within the top ten clones.

Concerning this clone: Its antigen remains unidentified. Base qualities are not at hand, and no much larger clone is one base apart.

The twin pairs came from the European Cystic Fibrosis Twin and Sibling Study Cohort, which recruited patients from over a hundred CF clinics across 14 European countries. Zygosity and CFTR genotype were verified in-house, and zygosity was tested by multiplex PCR of nine short tandem repeat loci. Each twin gave a peripheral blood sample, and clinical parameters were documented on that same day of blood sampling. Genomic DNA was isolated from peripheral blood cells with phenol/chloroform and kept in TE buffer at 4 degrees C. The cysteine opens and the phenylalanine closes a CDR3 of 14 amino acids. The retained sequence is limited to the CDR3, 42 bases, with the frame set at the first base. V ends up 8 bases short and J 5 bases short, with an unmatched junction base count of 8. Sequences MNHNS (CDR1) and SASEGT (CDR2) are obtained from the germline V gene.

This sequence originates from a girl aged 2 to 9 with cystic fibrosis. The rearrangement joined TRBV6-1 to TRBJ2-4; the central 8 bases match TRBD1. The sequenced sample was blood. The CDR3 region: CASGTQGAQNIQYF. At the DNA level, the sequence is TGTGCCAGCGGGACCCAGGGGGCACAAAACATTCAGTACTTC.